This T cell receptor (beta chain) is from a study of blood T cell repertoires in COVID-19. Background on the study: Whether acute or convalescent, the COVID-19 samples came from the United States, Italy and Spain. T cells, B-cell-depleted T cells, or PBMCs supplied cDNA or gDNA.

Authors' analysis steps: Estimated nucleated cell counts came from reference gene primer amplification. Sequenced by immunoSEQ multiplex PCR; TCRdb stores in-frame clones only, minus some. From that table come the V and J calls and clone size; the DNA was used to work out D and trimming. The sample has 110,000 to 150,000 clones, around 80% seen once; the top ten hold 3% to 4.5%. In the case of this clone: Other DNA sequences from this sample encode an identical CDR3 as well.

Sequencing input: peripheral blood. This TCR came from a man in his 60s with acute or convalescent COVID-19.

The CDR3 protein is CASSLRGGNTEAFF. The CDR3 nucleotides are TGTGCCAGCAGTTTGAGGGGGGGGAACACTGAAGCTTTCTTT. V usage is TRBV28 and J usage is TRBJ1-1, with a possible D match to TRBD1 (6 bases). The ends were cut back, 3 bases at V and 1 base at J, with 9 bases in the middle. The CDR3 has 14 residues. CDR1 and CDR2 (germline): MDHEN, SYDVKM.